Here is one TCR beta chain with its context. Its antigen is not known. This sample was taken from a study of T cells in localized non-small cell lung cancer. Study-wide findings and caveats: For the top 100 tumor clones, a median roughly 55 also appeared in adjacent lung. Sequencing was restricted to one tumor region; therefore, heterogeneity remains possible.

Germline CDR1 SGHNT, CDR2 YENEEA. V was shortened by 1 base and J by 0 bases, with 7 bases between the two germline ends. This CDR3 contains 15 residues. The repertoire was sequenced with immunoSEQ multiplex PCR; TCRdb's copy has only in-frame clones and lacks some. In the table there are 1,500 to 2,000 clones, roughly 18% of which are singletons. This TCR derives from a female donor over 55 with stage I lung adenocarcinoma. The sequencing here drew on normal lung tissue next to the tumor, taken before any cancer treatment. The chain employs TRBV11-3 and TRBJ2-1; D is ambiguous. The CDR3 DNA reads as TGTGCCAGCAGCTTAGGAGGAAGCTCCTACAATGAGCAGTTCTTC. It codes for CASSLGGSSYNEQFF.